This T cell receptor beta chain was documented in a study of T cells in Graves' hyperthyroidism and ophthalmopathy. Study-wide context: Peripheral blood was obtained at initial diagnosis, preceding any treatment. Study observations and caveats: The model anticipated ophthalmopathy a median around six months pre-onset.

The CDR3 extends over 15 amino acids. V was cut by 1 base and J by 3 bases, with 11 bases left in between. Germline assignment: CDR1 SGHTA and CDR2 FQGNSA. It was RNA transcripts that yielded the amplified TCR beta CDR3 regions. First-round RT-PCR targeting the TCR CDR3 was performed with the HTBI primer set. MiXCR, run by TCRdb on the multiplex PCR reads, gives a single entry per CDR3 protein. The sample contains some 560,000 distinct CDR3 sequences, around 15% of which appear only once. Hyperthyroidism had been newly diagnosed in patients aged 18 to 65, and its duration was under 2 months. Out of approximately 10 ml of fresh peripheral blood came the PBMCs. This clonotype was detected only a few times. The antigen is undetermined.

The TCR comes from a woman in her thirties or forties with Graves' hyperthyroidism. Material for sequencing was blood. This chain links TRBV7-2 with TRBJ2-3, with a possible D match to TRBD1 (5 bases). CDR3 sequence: CASSLDQGRTDTQYF. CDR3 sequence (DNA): TGTGCCAGCAGCTTAGATCAGGGAAGGACAGATACGCAGTATTTT.